The 2 T cell receptor beta chains listed next were all sequenced from one sample in a study of CD8 T cells in ankylosing spondylitis (dated by TCRdb to the late 2010s). To prepare the library, 5' RACE was applied. Sequencing relied on an Illumina HiSeq 2500. Using fastp at Q25 and MiXCR, TCRdb reprocessed the public reads and kept productive beta chains. All rows with the same CDR3 protein become a single entry with the most common DNA and genes. Here the sample has 350,000 to 450,000 distinct CDR3 sequences; 20% to 25% occur a single time. The ten largest account for around 13% of the sample. Sequencing used blood, either unsorted or a sorted T cell fraction (not recorded which). These receptors were obtained from a male donor with ankylosing spondylitis or in good health (not recorded which).

CDR3 residues: CSVEAATGGFWEQYF. The DNA for the CDR3 is TGCAGCGTTGAAGCCGCGACAGGGGGCTTCTGGGAGCAGTACTTC. This chain uses TRBV29-1 with TRBJ2-7; 10 bases match TRBD1. Germline V gives CDR1 SQVTM, CDR2 ANQGSEA. The CDR3 spans 15 residues. V lost 1 base, J lost 7 bases, and 10 bases stayed unmatched.

The J gene is TRBJ2-3, the V gene TRBV20-1, with 12 bases that match TRBD2. Germline assignment: CDR1 DFQATT and CDR2 SNEGSKA (reference sequence). The V and J ends lost 6 bases and 5 bases, in that order; junction bases with no gene match: 9. The length of the CDR3 is 15 residues. CDR3 DNA: TGCAGTGCCATACGACTAGCGGGGGAGAAAGATACGCAGTATTTT. It codes for CSAIRLAGEKDTQYF.